This T cell receptor beta chain was observed in a study of T cell changes during pregnancy in multiple sclerosis. Libraries were prepared by immunoSEQ multiplex PCR; TCRdb keeps only in-frame clonotypes and omits some of them. The sample has 45,000 or so clones, around 96% seen once. The sample in question was peripheral blood, obtained in the second trimester of pregnancy. The TCR was taken from a female donor with multiple sclerosis, enrolled in a pregnancy study.

CDR3 coding DNA: TGTGCCAGCAGCAGGTACCAGGGCTACGAGCAGTACTTC. It codes for CASSRYQGYEQYF. The gene calls are TRBV27 and TRBJ2-7, with D possibly matching TRBD1 (5 bases). The CDR3 is made up of 13 amino acids. Germline assignment: CDR1 MNHEY and CDR2 SMNVEV (reference sequence). Trimming removed 6 bases from V and 3 bases from J, with 12 bases in between.